This note documents a single T cell receptor beta chain sequence. Its antigen remains unknown. The data stem from a study of OX40 agonist ivuxolimab in advanced cancers. Trimming shortened V by 0 bases and J by 4 bases, and 13 bases separated the two germline ends. Looked up from germline, CDR1 is SGHRS and CDR2 is YFSETQ. There are 15 residues in the CDR3. Study-level findings and limits: Normalized T-cell clonal expansion was also low in a subset of nonresponders. In the 0.1 to 3.0 mg/kg range, CD4+ and CD8+ blood T cells had expanded clonally by week 6.

Sequencing used immunoSEQ multiplex PCR; TCRdb keeps in-frame clones, though not all of them. The sample yields approximately 3,000 clones, 92% seen once. The clonotype originates from an adult with an advanced solid tumor such as melanoma, head and neck, liver or kidney cancer. The source material was CD4+ or CD8+ T cells sorted from blood, sampled in a trial of the OX40 agonist ivuxolimab. This rearrangement joins TRBV5-1 to TRBJ1-2; tentatively, D is TRBD1 (5 bases). CDR3 DNA sequence: TGCGCCAGCAGCTTGGCCGGGCAGGGAGTCTATGGCTACACCTTC. The encoded protein is CASSLAGQGVYGYTF.